The text below deals with one TCR beta chain. Its antigen is as yet unknown. The identical CDR3 is also encoded by other nucleotide sequences in the sample. The germline CDR1 and CDR2 sequences are SEHNR and FQNEAQ (reference sequence). This CDR3 is 12 amino acids long. The ends were cut back, 5 bases at V and 9 bases at J, with 13 bases in the middle. The data originate from a study of shared clonotypes between healthy human individuals. Study results and caveats: Specimens sampled were limited to blood, with tissue repertoires likely differing. Non-shared clonotypes displayed generation probabilities falling below those of clonotypes present in all four donors.

Assay runs were performed at deep level. Profiled with immunoSEQ multiplex PCR; TCRdb holds only in-frame clones, not every one. The sample carries about 2.1 million clones, 85% to 95% recorded once. The naive CD8 fraction comprised CD45RO-negative cells positively selected for CCR7 and excluded terminally differentiated effector memory CD45RA+ cells. Donors had no recently reported acute infections or vaccinations and were HIV-negative. The sequenced sample was naive CD8+ T cells from PBMCs. The sequence derives from a man aged 18-30 years in good health. Some clones in this sample may be carry-over from other donors' samples. The chain is built from TRBV7-9 and TRBJ1-1; tentative D call: TRBD1 (6 bases). The chain's CDR3 is CASSRRQDQAFF. Written as DNA, the CDR3 is TGTGCCAGCAGCCGACGACAGGACCAAGCTTTCTTT.